This TCR beta chain was profiled in a study of breast tumors, draining lymph nodes, adjacent tissues. Overall study findings and caveats: Most tumor T cells seemingly derive from lymph node, then expand in tumor. That most tumor T cells come from lymph nodes remained unproven. Luminal-like breast cancer showed significantly higher tumor–nontumor repertoire similarity than basal-like. Tumors had less TCR diversity than lymph nodes, more than nontumor tissue.

MiXCR, run by TCRdb on the multiplex PCR reads, gives a single entry per CDR3 protein. The data show around 43,000 distinct CDR3 sequences, 20% to 25% seen once. The CDR3 is 12 amino acids. Trimming shortened V by 1 base and J by 5 bases, and 5 bases separated the two germline ends. The V gene's germline CDR1 is SGHDN and CDR2 FVKESK. This clonotype has at least ten counts. Its antigen is not identified. Sequences were obtained from breast tumor tissue. The chain combines TRBV14 with TRBJ1-2; D gene unclear. This receptor was obtained from a female donor with breast cancer. Some clones in this sample may be carry-over from other donors' samples. CDR3 protein: CASSQGQYGYTF. The DNA for the CDR3 is TGTGCCAGCAGCCAAGGGCAGTATGGCTACACCTTC.